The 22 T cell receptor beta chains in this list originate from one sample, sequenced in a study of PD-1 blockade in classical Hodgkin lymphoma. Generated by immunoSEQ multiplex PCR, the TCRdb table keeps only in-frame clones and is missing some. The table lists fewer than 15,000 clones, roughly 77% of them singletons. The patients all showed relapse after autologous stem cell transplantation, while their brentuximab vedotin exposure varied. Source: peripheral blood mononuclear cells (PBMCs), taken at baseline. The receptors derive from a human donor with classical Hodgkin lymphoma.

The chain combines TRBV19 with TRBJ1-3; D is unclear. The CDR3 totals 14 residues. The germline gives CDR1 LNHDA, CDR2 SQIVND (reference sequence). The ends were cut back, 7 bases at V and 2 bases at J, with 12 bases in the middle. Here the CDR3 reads CASKGQVAGNTIYF. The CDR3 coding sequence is TGTGCCAGTAAGGGCCAGGTTGCTGGAAACACCATATATTTT. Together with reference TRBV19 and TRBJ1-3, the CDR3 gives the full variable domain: DGGITQSPKYLFRKEGQNVTLSCEQNLNHDAMYWYRQDPGQGLRLIYYSQIVNDFQKGDIAEGYSVSREKKESFPLTVTSAQKNPTAFYLCASKGQVAGNTIYFGEGSWLTVV.

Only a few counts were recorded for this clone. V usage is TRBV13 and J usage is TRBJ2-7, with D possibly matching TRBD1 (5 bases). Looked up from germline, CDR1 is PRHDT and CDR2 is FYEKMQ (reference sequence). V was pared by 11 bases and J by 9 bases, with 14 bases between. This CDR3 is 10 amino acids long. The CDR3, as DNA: TGTGCCGCACCCGGCCAGGGGCAGTACTTC. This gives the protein CAAPGQGQYF.

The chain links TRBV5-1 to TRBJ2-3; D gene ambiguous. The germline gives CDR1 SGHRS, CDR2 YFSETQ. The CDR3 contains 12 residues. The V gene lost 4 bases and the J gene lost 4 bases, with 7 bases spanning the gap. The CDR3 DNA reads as TGCGCCAGCAGCCCTCTTGCAGATACGCAGTATTTT. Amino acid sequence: CASSPLADTQYF.

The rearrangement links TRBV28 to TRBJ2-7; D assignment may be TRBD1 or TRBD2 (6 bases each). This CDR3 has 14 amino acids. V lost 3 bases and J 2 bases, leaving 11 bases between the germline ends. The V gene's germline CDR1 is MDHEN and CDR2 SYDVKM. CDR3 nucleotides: TGTGCCAGCAGTTTGGAGGGGGTTCCCTACGAGCAGTACTTC. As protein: CASSLEGVPYEQYF. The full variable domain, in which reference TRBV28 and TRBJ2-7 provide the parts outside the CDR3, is DVKVTQSSRYLVKRTGEKVFLECVQDMDHENMFWYRQDPGLGLRLIYFSYDVKMKEKGDIPEGYSVSREKKERFSLILESASTNQTSMYLCASSLEGVPYEQYFGPGTRLTVT.

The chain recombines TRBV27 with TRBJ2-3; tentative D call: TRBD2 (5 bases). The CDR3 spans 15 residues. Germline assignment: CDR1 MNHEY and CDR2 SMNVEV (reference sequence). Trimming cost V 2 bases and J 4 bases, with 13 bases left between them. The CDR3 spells CASSLEGRMADTQYF. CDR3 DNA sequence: TGTGCCAGCAGTTTAGAGGGCAGAATGGCAGATACGCAGTATTTT.

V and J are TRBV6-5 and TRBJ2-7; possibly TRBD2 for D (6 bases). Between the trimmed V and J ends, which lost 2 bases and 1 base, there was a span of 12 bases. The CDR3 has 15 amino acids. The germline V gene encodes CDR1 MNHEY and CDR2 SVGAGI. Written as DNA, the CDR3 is TGTGCCAGCAGTTACGGAGGGATGGGGTCCTACGAGCAGTACTTC. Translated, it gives CASSYGGMGSYEQYF.

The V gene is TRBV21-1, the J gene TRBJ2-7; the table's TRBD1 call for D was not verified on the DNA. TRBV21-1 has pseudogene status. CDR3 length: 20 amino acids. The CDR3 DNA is TGTGCCAGCAGCAAAGGTCCCGGGACAGGGTCGAGTTTCTGGTCCTACGAGCAGTACTTC. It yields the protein CASSKGPGTGSSFWSYEQYF.

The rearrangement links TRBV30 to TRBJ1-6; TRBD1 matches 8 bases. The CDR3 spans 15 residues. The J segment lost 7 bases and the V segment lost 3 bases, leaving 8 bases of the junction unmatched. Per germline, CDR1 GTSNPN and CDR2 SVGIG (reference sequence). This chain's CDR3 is CAWRLGQGRNSPLHF. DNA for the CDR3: TGTGCCTGGAGACTAGGACAGGGAAGAAATTCACCCCTCCACTTT.

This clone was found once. The DNA for the CDR3 is TGTGCCAGCAGCTGGAAGACAGGGGGAAACTATGGCTACACCTTC. The encoded protein is CASSWKTGGNYGYTF. The chain recombines TRBV5-5 with TRBJ1-2; TRBD1 agrees at 9 bases. This CDR3 is built from 15 residues. Losses at the gene ends were 3 bases for V and 2 bases for J; bases not matched to a gene: 5. Germline V CDR1 and CDR2: SGHKS, YYEKEE (reference sequence).

The CDR3 sequence is CASSVQTHAEQFF. For the CDR3, the DNA is TGTGCCAGCAGCGTACAAACACACGCTGAGCAGTTCTTC. The J gene is TRBJ2-1, the V gene TRBV9, with D unresolved. There are 13 residues in the CDR3. V lost 1 base to trimming and J lost 9 bases, with 11 bases between them. Germline lookup yields CDR1 SGDLS and CDR2 YYNGEE.

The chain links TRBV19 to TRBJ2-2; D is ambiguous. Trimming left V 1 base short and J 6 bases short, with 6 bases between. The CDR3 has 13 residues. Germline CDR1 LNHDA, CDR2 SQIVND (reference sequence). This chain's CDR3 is CASSIGAPGELFF. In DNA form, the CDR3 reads TGTGCCAGTAGTATAGGCGCACCCGGGGAGCTGTTTTTT. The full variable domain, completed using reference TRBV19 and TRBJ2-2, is DGGITQSPKYLFRKEGQNVTLSCEQNLNHDAMYWYRQDPGQGLRLIYYSQIVNDFQKGDIAEGYSVSREKKESFPLTVTSAQKNPTAFYLCASSIGAPGELFFGEGSRLTVL.

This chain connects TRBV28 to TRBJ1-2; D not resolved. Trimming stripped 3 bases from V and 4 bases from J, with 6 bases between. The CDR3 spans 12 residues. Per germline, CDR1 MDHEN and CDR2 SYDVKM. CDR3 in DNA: TGTGCCAGCAGTTTTTTGCCCTATGGCTACACCTTC. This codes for CASSFLPYGYTF.

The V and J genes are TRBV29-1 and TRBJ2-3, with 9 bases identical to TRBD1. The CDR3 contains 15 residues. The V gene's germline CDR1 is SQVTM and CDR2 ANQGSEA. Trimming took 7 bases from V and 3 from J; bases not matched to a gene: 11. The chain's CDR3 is CSAEYGDRATDTQYF. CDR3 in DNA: TGCAGCGCCGAGTACGGGGACAGGGCTACAGATACGCAGTATTTT.

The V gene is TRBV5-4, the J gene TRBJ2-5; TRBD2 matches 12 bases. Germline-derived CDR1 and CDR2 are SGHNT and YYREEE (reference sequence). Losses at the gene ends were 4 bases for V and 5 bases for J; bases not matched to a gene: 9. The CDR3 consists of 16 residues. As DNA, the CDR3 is TGTGCCAGCAGCCGACTAGCGGGGGCCCTGGGGGAGACCCAGTACTTC. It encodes CASSRLAGALGETQYF.

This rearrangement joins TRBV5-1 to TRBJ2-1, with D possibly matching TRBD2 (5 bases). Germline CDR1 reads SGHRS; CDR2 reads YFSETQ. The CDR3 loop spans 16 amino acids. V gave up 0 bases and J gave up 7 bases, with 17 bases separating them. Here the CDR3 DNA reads TGCGCCAGCAGCTTGGAAGGAGGAAGGGTCGGGAATGAGCAGTTCTTC. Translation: CASSLEGGRVGNEQFF.

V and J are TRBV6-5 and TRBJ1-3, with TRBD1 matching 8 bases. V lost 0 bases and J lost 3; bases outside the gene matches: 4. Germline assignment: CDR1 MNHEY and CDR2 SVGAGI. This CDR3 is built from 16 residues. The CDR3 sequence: CASSYSGQGFGNTIYF. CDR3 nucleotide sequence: TGTGCCAGCAGTTACTCCGGACAGGGTTTTGGAAACACCATATATTTT.

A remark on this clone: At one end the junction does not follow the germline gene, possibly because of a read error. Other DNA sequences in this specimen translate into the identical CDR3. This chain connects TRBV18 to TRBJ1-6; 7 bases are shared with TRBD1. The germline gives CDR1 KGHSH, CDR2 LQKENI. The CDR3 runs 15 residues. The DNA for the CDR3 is TGCGCCAGCTCACCCCGGGACAGTAATAATTCACCCCTCCACTTT. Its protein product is CASSPRDSNNSPLHF.

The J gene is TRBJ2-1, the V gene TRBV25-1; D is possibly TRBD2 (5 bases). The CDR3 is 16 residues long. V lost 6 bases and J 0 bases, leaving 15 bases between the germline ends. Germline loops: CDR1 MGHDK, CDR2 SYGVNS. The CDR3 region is CASRDEGQRSYNEQFF. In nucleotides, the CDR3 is TGTGCCAGCAGGGATGAGGGCCAGCGCTCCTACAATGAGCAGTTCTTC.

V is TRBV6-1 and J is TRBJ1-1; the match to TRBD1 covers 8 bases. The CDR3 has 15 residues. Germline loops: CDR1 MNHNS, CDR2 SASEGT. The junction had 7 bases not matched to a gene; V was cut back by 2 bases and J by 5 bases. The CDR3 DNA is TGTGCCAGCAGTGAAAGATGGAGACAGGGGACTGAAGCTTTCTTT. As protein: CASSERWRQGTEAFF.

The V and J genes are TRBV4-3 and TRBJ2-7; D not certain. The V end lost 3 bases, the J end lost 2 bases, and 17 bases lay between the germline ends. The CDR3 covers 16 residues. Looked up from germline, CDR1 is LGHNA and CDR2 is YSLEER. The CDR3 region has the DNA TGCGCCAGCAGCCAGAGGATTGAGACTTTAACCTACGAGCAGTACTTC. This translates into CASSQRIETLTYEQYF.

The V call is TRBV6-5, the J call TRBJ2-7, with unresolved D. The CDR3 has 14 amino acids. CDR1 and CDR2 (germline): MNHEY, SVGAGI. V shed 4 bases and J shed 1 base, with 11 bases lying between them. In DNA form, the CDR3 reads TGTGCCAGCAGTTCCACCTTTTCGTCCTACGAGCAGTACTTC. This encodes CASSSTFSSYEQYF.

As DNA, the CDR3 is TGTGCCAGCGCCTTAAGGTCAGGGTCAAGAGGGGGCTACACCTTC. Residues: CASALRSGSRGGYTF. The rearrangement links TRBV2 to TRBJ1-2; tentative D call: TRBD1 (5 bases). The CDR3 is 15 residues long. Germline V gives CDR1 SNHLY, CDR2 FYNNEI. Trimming cost V 8 bases and J 8 bases, with 24 bases left between them.